These 30 T cell receptor beta chains were sequenced from one sample in a study of CD4+ T cells in melanoma. Here immunoSEQ multiplex PCR was the method, and the copy in TCRdb shows in-frame clones only, minus some. Seen here are over 100,000 clones, around 92% observed once, and the top ten hold 3% to 4%. The sample comprised peripheral blood. These receptors were collected from a human donor with melanoma.

This rearrangement joins TRBV5-4 to TRBJ1-2, with TRBD1 as a possible D gene (5 bases). V was shortened by 2 bases and J by 4 bases, with 12 bases between the two germline ends. The CDR3 totals 14 residues. The germline gives CDR1 SGHNT, CDR2 YYREEE (reference sequence). CDR3 DNA: TGTGCCAGCAGCTTAGAAAGACAGTCCTATGGCTACACCTTC. Encoded protein: CASSLERQSYGYTF.

The chain uses TRBV19 and TRBJ1-4; a possible D gene is TRBD1 (6 bases). CDR1 LNHDA and CDR2 SQIVND come from the germline V gene (reference sequence). CDR3 size: 14 residues. The germline V and J ends were trimmed by 10 bases and 3 bases, with 15 bases remaining between them. Here the CDR3 DNA reads TGTGCCATTTATCAGGGGTCCCCTAATGAAAAACTGTTTTTT. Its protein is CAIYQGSPNEKLFF.

The chain recombines TRBV7-9 with TRBJ2-3; maybe TRBD2 (6 bases). V lost 1 base and J 6 bases, leaving 17 bases between the germline ends. The CDR3 loop spans 16 amino acids. Per the germline V gene, CDR1 is SEHNR and CDR2 is FQNEAQ (reference sequence). CDR3 coding DNA: TGTGCCAGCAGCTTAGGAGGGGCGGGGTTAGATGATACGCAGTATTTT. It is translated as CASSLGGAGLDDTQYF.

This sequence joins TRBV7-3 and TRBJ1-6; no definite D call. The CDR3 is 16 amino acids. Germline values: CDR1 SGHTA, CDR2 FQGTGA. Trimming took off 7 bases at V and 0 bases at J, with 13 bases between the two ends. CDR3 region: CASILQPVSYNSPLHF. The CDR3 coding sequence is TGTGCCAGCATCCTCCAGCCCGTCTCCTATAATTCACCCCTCCACTTT.

The chain couples TRBV7-3 to TRBJ2-6; 7 bases map to TRBD2. Per germline, CDR1 SGHTA and CDR2 FQGTGA. The V segment lost 6 bases and the J segment 1 base; nucleotides outside the gene matches: 0. The length of the CDR3 is 14 residues. DNA of the CDR3: TGTGCCAGCAGGCGGGAGTCTGGGGCCAACGTCCTGACTTTC. This translates into CASRRESGANVLTF.

This chain links TRBV9 with TRBJ1-3; D call uncertain. Per germline, CDR1 SGDLS and CDR2 YYNGEE. Trimming left V 3 bases short and J 4 bases short, with 5 bases between. This CDR3 region has 12 residues. CDR3 sequence (DNA): TGTGCCAGCAGCGCGAGGGGAAACACCATATATTTT. This sequence encodes CASSARGNTIYF.

J is TRBJ1-1 and V is TRBV19, with TRBD1 as a possible D gene (5 bases). The germline gives CDR1 LNHDA, CDR2 SQIVND (reference sequence). The CDR3 runs 15 residues. Trimming removed 5 bases at V and 0 bases at J, with 13 bases between. CDR3 bases: TGTGCCAGTAGTGTTCCGGGACGGGTGAACACTGAAGCTTTCTTT. Encoded protein: CASSVPGRVNTEAFF.

The rearrangement links TRBV7-2 to TRBJ2-5; possibly TRBD2 for D (5 bases). This CDR3 has 15 residues. With 3 bases removed from V and 5 bases from J, the gap between germline ends came to 16 bases. Germline-derived CDR1 and CDR2 are SGHTA and FQGNSA. The CDR3 loop reads CASSFRGTGKETQYF. The CDR3 nucleotides are TGTGCCAGCAGCTTCCGTGGCACGGGGAAGGAGACCCAGTACTTC.

The V and J genes are TRBV21-1 and TRBJ1-5; the D segment call TRBD1 is taken from the table without a DNA check. TRBV21-1 is noted as a pseudogene. The CDR3 contains 17 residues. CDR3 sequence: CASSPRGQPSSNQPQHF. Written as DNA, the CDR3 is TGTGCCAGCAGCCCCCGGGGACAGCCAAGTAGCAATCAGCCCCAGCATTTT.

A single count supports this clone. This chain joins TRBV27 and TRBJ1-2; 10 nucleotides align to TRBD1. The trim removed 3 bases at V and 5 bases at J, leaving 6 bases unmatched. The CDR3 runs to 15 residues. Germline loops: CDR1 MNHEY, CDR2 SMNVEV (reference sequence). CDR3 bases: TGTGCCAGCAGTTTCACACGACAGGGGGCATATGGCTACACCTTC. It translates to CASSFTRQGAYGYTF.

The chain is built from TRBV7-9 and TRBJ1-2; D is undetermined. This CDR3 contains 14 residues. The V gene lost 3 bases and the J gene lost 2 bases, with 10 bases spanning the gap. Per the germline V gene, CDR1 is SEHNR and CDR2 is FQNEAQ (reference sequence). Written as DNA, the CDR3 is TGTGCCAGCAGCTTTGTAGCAGACAACTATGGCTACACCTTC. Translated: CASSFVADNYGYTF.

V gene TRBV7-8 combines with J gene TRBJ1-5; perhaps TRBD1 as D (5 bases). V lost 1 base and J 0 bases, leaving 16 bases between the germline ends. This CDR3 is 18 amino acids long. Per germline, CDR1 SGHVS and CDR2 FQNEAQ. CDR3 bases: TGTGCCAGCAGCTTAGTCTCGGGGGGGATATATAGCAATCAGCCCCAGCATTTT. Translated, it gives CASSLVSGGIYSNQPQHF. The whole variable domain, remainder taken from reference TRBV7-8 and TRBJ1-5, is GAGVSQSPRYKVAKRGQDVALRCDPISGHVSLFWYQQALGQGPEFLTYFQNEAQLDKSGLPSDRFFAERPEGSVSTLKIQRTQQEDSAVYLCASSLVSGGIYSNQPQHFGDGTRLSIL.

The chain carries TRBV29-1 and TRBJ2-1; D unclear. The CDR3 runs 13 residues. Germline assignment: CDR1 SQVTM and CDR2 ANQGSEA. Trimming took 4 bases from V and 3 from J, leaving 10 bases between them. DNA for the CDR3: TGCAGCGTTGTGCCCGACCTCTACAATGAGCAGTTCTTC. As protein: CSVVPDLYNEQFF.

The genes are TRBV25-1 and TRBJ1-2; possible D gene TRBD1, 5 bases. Deletions cut 1 base from V and 7 bases from J, with 13 bases between. The length of the CDR3 is 14 residues. CDR1 is MGHDK and CDR2 is SYGVNS in the germline V gene. The CDR3 DNA is TGTGCCAGCAGTGAATTGAGTTGGCAGGGTGGCTACACCTTC. Translated, it gives CASSELSWQGGYTF.

V usage is TRBV6-5 and J usage is TRBJ2-6, with a weak D call TRBD2 (5 bases). Trimming shortened V by 6 bases and J by 4 bases, and 13 bases separated the two germline ends. The length of the CDR3 is 15 residues. Germline V CDR1 and CDR2: MNHEY, SVGAGI. The CDR3 here is CASSPTPGGANVLTF. The CDR3 nucleotides read TGTGCCAGCAGCCCGACTCCGGGAGGGGCCAACGTCCTGACTTTC.

Only one count was recorded for this clone. The V and J genes are TRBV19 and TRBJ2-3, with TRBD1 matching 9 bases. The CDR3 extends over 15 amino acids. Trimming cost V 5 bases and J 3 bases; bases outside gene matches: 6. Germline CDR1 reads LNHDA; CDR2 reads SQIVND (reference sequence). The DNA of the CDR3 is TGTGCCAGTAGTCCTGGACAGGGGTGGACAGATACGCAGTATTTT. This gives the protein CASSPGQGWTDTQYF.

V is TRBV4-2 and J is TRBJ2-6; maybe TRBD1 (6 bases). There are 16 residues in the CDR3. Trimming removed 0 bases at V and 5 bases at J, with 11 bases between. The germline gives CDR1 LGHNA, CDR2 YNFKEQ. In DNA form, the CDR3 reads TGTGCCAGCAGCCAAGATCTACAGGGATGGGCCAACGTCCTGACTTTC. It translates to CASSQDLQGWANVLTF.

The chain carries TRBV4-3 and TRBJ2-1, with D uncertain. CDR1 is LGHNA, CDR2 YSLEER, per germline. This CDR3 has 15 amino acids. V lost 0 bases to trimming and J lost 2 bases, with 8 bases between them. The CDR3, as DNA: TGCGCCAGCAGCCAAGATCTCGCTACCTACAATGAGCAGTTCTTC. Encoded protein: CASSQDLATYNEQFF.

The V call is TRBV5-6, the J call TRBJ1-4, with TRBD1 identical over 7 bases. The CDR3 loop spans 14 amino acids. The V and J ends lost 3 bases and 7 bases, in that order; junction bases with no gene match: 6. Germline CDR1 SGHDT, CDR2 YYEEEE. Here the CDR3 reads CASSSRQGVEKLFF. The CDR3 DNA sequence: TGTGCCAGCAGCTCGCGACAGGGTGTTGAAAAACTGTTTTTT. The whole variable domain, filled in from reference TRBV5-6 and TRBJ1-4, reads DAGVTQSPTHLIKTRGQQVTLRCSPKSGHDTVSWYQQALGQGPQFIFQYYEEEERQRGNFPDRFSGHQFPNYSSELNVNALLLGDSALYLCASSSRQGVEKLFFGSGTQLSVL.

The genes are TRBV27 and TRBJ1-2; TRBD1 is a possible D gene (6 bases). The CDR3 totals 16 residues. The germline V gene has CDR1 MNHEY and CDR2 SMNVEV (reference sequence). The V and J ends lost 5 bases and 3 bases respectively, with 19 bases between them. The CDR3 protein is CASSTWMGANYYGYTF. The DNA of the CDR3 is TGTGCCAGCAGTACCTGGATGGGGGCGAACTACTATGGCTACACCTTC.

This clone came up once. The CDR3 DNA is TGCGCCAGCAGCTTCCTCCTAGGGCAAGAGACCCAGTACTTC. This sequence encodes CASSFLLGQETQYF. This chain joins TRBV4-3 and TRBJ2-5; D is unresolved. Trimming left V 5 bases short and J 2 bases short, with 12 bases between. Germline V lookup: CDR1 LGHNA, CDR2 YSLEER. CDR3 length: 14 amino acids.

The chain links TRBV11-2 to TRBJ1-5; weak D call: TRBD1 (6 bases). The CDR3 extends over 17 amino acids. V was pared by 0 bases and J by 3 bases, with 15 bases between. The germline gives CDR1 SGHAT, CDR2 FQNNGV. CDR3: CASSLDSGQGINQPQHF. The CDR3 nucleotides are TGTGCCAGCAGCTTAGATTCTGGTCAGGGGATCAATCAGCCCCAGCATTTT.

This sequence joins TRBV4-2 and TRBJ2-5; 11 bases match TRBD2. This CDR3 spans 16 amino acids. J lost 4 bases, V lost 0 bases, and 4 bases had no gene match. CDR1 and CDR2 (germline): LGHNA, YNFKEQ. The CDR3: CASSQDSGGAPETQYF. For the CDR3, the DNA is TGTGCCAGCAGCCAAGATAGCGGGGGGGCTCCAGAGACCCAGTACTTC.

The V gene is TRBV9, the J gene TRBJ2-7, with 7 nucleotides matching TRBD2. This CDR3 spans 16 amino acids. Germline V gene data show CDR1 as SGDLS and CDR2 as YYNGEE. Trimming removed 3 bases from V and 4 bases from J; junction bases left unmatched: 13. The CDR3 bases are TGTGCCAGCAGCGCCTCATCAGCGGGGAGCAGGTACGAGCAGTACTTC. This sequence encodes CASSASSAGSRYEQYF.

The J gene is TRBJ2-2, the V gene TRBV11-3, with D possibly being TRBD2 (6 bases). Trimming took 3 bases from V and 5 from J, leaving 10 bases between them. This CDR3 contains 14 residues. Germline lookup yields CDR1 SGHNT and CDR2 YENEEA. The CDR3 DNA follows: TGTGCCAGCAGCTTCCGACTAGGGACCGGGGAGCTGTTTTTT. The encoded protein is CASSFRLGTGELFF.

This chain joins TRBV5-1 and TRBJ1-1; D is unresolved. CDR3 length: 15 amino acids. Germline values: CDR1 SGHRS, CDR2 YFSETQ. V lost 4 bases to trimming and J lost 2 bases, with 15 bases between them. The CDR3 loop is CASSRNPSGNTEAFF. The CDR3 DNA follows: TGCGCCAGCAGCCGTAACCCATCCGGTAACACTGAAGCTTTCTTT.

CDR3 nucleotide sequence: TGTGCCAGCGGGCTGACTAGCGGGAGGGCCCGTCCCGGGGAGCTGTTTTTT. Residues: CASGLTSGRARPGELFF. The chain couples TRBV27 to TRBJ2-2; 14 nucleotides align to TRBD2. The CDR3 sequence is 17 residues long. V lost 8 bases and J lost 6; bases outside the gene matches: 11. Germline V lookup: CDR1 MNHEY, CDR2 SMNVEV (reference sequence).

The rearrangement links TRBV9 to TRBJ1-3; no clear D. Trimming left V 4 bases short and J 3 bases short, with 17 bases between. The CDR3 has 16 residues. CDR1 and CDR2 (germline): SGDLS, YYNGEE. The CDR3 region is CASSLEGNWDGNTIYF. The CDR3 DNA reads as TGTGCCAGCAGCCTGGAAGGGAACTGGGATGGAAACACCATATATTTT.

The rearrangement links TRBV28 to TRBJ2-7, with TRBD1 as a possible D gene (6 bases). CDR1 is MDHEN and CDR2 is SYDVKM in the germline V gene. The CDR3 has 12 residues. Trimming shortened V by 2 bases and J by 6 bases, and 8 bases separated the two germline ends. CDR3 residues: CASSLTGPEQYF. In DNA form, the CDR3 reads TGTGCCAGCAGTTTAACAGGGCCCGAGCAGTACTTC. The full variable domain, in which reference TRBV28 and TRBJ2-7 provide the parts outside the CDR3, is DVKVTQSSRYLVKRTGEKVFLECVQDMDHENMFWYRQDPGLGLRLIYFSYDVKMKEKGDIPEGYSVSREKKERFSLILESASTNQTSMYLCASSLTGPEQYFGPGTRLTVT.

This chain connects TRBV25-1 to TRBJ2-7; D tentatively fits TRBD1 or TRBD2 (6 bases each). CDR1 and CDR2 from the germline V gene are MGHDK and SYGVNS. CDR3 length: 15 residues. The V and J ends lost 4 bases and 2 bases respectively, with 15 bases between them. The CDR3 spells CASSGKGGRTYEQYF. In DNA, the CDR3 is TGTGCCAGCAGTGGGAAGGGGGGCCGAACCTACGAGCAGTACTTC.